This TCR beta chain was captured by sequencing in a study of blood T cell repertoires in COVID-19. Across the whole study: COVID-19 samples from acute and convalescent phases originated in the United States, Italy and Spain. PBMCs, B-cell-depleted T cells, or T cells were the source of the cDNA or gDNA that made up the material.

How the authors handled the data: The assay estimated nucleated cells by amplifying reference gene primers. Here immunoSEQ multiplex PCR was the method, and the copy in TCRdb shows in-frame clones only, minus some. V and J calls and clone size are copied from that table; D and trimming were computed from the DNA. The sample lists about 100,000 clones, approximately 92% seen once, with over 5.5% in the top ten. Germline V gene data show CDR1 as SGHNT and CDR2 as YYREEE (reference sequence). V shed 0 bases and J 11 bases; nucleotides not matched to a gene: 4. This CDR3 comprises 12 residues. The sample consisted of peripheral blood. This chain connects TRBV5-4 to TRBJ1-1; 7 bases align to TRBD1. This receptor was obtained from a man over 45 with active COVID-19. CDR3 residues: CASSLDRGKAFF. CDR3 DNA sequence: TGTGCCAGCAGCTTGGACAGGGGTAAGGCTTTCTTT.